Each of the 18 T cell receptor beta chains below was sequenced from the same sample in a study of response to subunit inactivated influenza vaccine. TCRdb re-called the RT-PCR reads through MiXCR, storing one row per CDR3 protein. The sample lists approximately 300,000 distinct CDR3 sequences, roughly 22% occurring once. This specimen was PBMCs from blood, taken roughly 20 months after vaccination. The source is a man between 50 and 70 years old who received an inactivated influenza vaccine.

The chain uses TRBV7-9 and TRBJ2-1; D remains unclear. V was shortened by 2 bases and J by 9 bases, with 2 bases between the two germline ends. The CDR3 sequence is 10 residues long. Germline values: CDR1 SEHNR, CDR2 FQNEAQ (reference sequence). CDR3 DNA: TGTGCCAGCAGCTTAAGTGAGCAGTTCTTC. The encoded protein is CASSLSEQFF.

This clonotype was seen a few times. The chain employs TRBV5-1 and TRBJ2-4, with 10 bases that match TRBD1. This CDR3 comprises 19 residues. Trimming at V came to 2 bases and at J to 2 bases, leaving 13 bases not matched to a gene. CDR1 SGHRS and CDR2 YFSETQ come from the germline V gene. The DNA of the CDR3 is TGCGCCAGCAGCTTCTTACCGGGACAGGGGAGTGGAACCAAAAACATTCAGTACTTC. This encodes CASSFLPGQGSGTKNIQYF.

The genes are TRBV18 and TRBJ2-3, with D possibly TRBD2 on 6 matching bases. V gave up 7 bases and J gave up 0 bases, with 14 bases separating them. The CDR3 is 15 residues long. The germline V gene encodes CDR1 KGHSH and CDR2 LQKENI. The CDR3 DNA reads TGTGCCAGCTTAAATAGCGGATCTAGCACAGATACGCAGTATTTT. This gives the protein CASLNSGSSTDTQYF.

The V and J genes are TRBV6-5 and TRBJ1-1, with D hard to call. Germline V gene sequence: CDR1 MNHEY, CDR2 SVGAGI. V lost 2 bases and J lost 8, with 12 bases in between. The CDR3 covers 13 residues. CDR3 DNA: TGTGCCAGCAGTTACCGTCGGACGTCCGAAGCTTTCTTT. It is translated as CASSYRRTSEAFF.

The chain joins TRBV3-1 to TRBJ2-7; 7 bases align to TRBD2. Germline assignment: CDR1 LGHDT and CDR2 YNNKEL (reference sequence). V lost 0 bases, J lost 3 bases, and 5 bases stayed unmatched. CDR3 length equals 15 residues. CDR3 coding DNA: TGTGCCAGCAGCCAAGAAGCGGGGCAGGGCTACGAGCAGTACTTC. This sequence encodes CASSQEAGQGYEQYF.

The rearrangement links TRBV4-1 to TRBJ2-3; unclear D gene. The V end was cut by 1 base, the J end by 6 bases, with 8 bases between. The CDR3 has 13 residues. Germline V gene sequence: CDR1 MGHRA, CDR2 YSYEKL. CDR3 coding DNA: TGCGCCAGCAGCCAAGGGTTCCGGGATACGCAGTATTTT. This sequence encodes CASSQGFRDTQYF.

This clonotype has more than one count but fewer than ten. This rearrangement joins TRBV19 to TRBJ1-1, with a weak D call TRBD1 (5 bases). CDR3 length: 13 residues. Germline V lookup: CDR1 LNHDA, CDR2 SQIVND (reference sequence). Trimming removed 0 bases from V and 8 bases from J, with 10 bases in between. This CDR3 reads CASSIDQGFEAFF. The CDR3 DNA reads as TGTGCCAGTAGTATAGACCAGGGATTCGAAGCTTTCTTT.

The V call is TRBV5-1, the J call TRBJ2-5; 7 bases line up with TRBD2. J gave up 1 base and V 6 bases, and 6 bases lay outside the gene matches. The CDR3 runs to 14 residues. In germline, CDR1 is SGHRS, CDR2 YFSETQ. CDR3 residues: CASTPIAGQETQYF. Here the CDR3 DNA reads TGCGCCAGCACACCTATAGCGGGCCAAGAGACCCAGTACTTC.

This clonotype was recorded a few times. The chain has TRBV12-3 or TRBV12-4 and TRBJ1-1; possibly TRBD1 for D (5 bases). V was cut by 5 bases and J by 5 bases, with 15 bases left in between. The CDR3 is 14 residues long. CDR3 in DNA: TGTGCCAGCAGTAGGGACCGTCGTTTGACTGAAGCTTTCTTT. Translated: CASSRDRRLTEAFF.

There are a few counts of this clonotype. This sequence joins TRBV6-2 or TRBV6-3 and TRBJ1-5; a possible D gene is TRBD1 (6 bases). CDR1 is MNHEY and CDR2 is SVGEGT in the germline V gene. V lost 7 bases and J lost 6, with 16 bases in between. This CDR3 comprises 14 residues. The CDR3 DNA sequence: TGTGCCAGCACCCCTCGGGGGCCCCCTCAGCCCCAGCATTTT. Amino acid sequence: CASTPRGPPQPQHF.

V gene TRBV7-9 combines with J gene TRBJ1-1; D gene unclear. From germline, CDR1 is SEHNR and CDR2 FQNEAQ (reference sequence). The CDR3 spans 15 residues. The V and J ends lost 1 base and 2 bases respectively, with 11 bases between them. The CDR3 here is CASSLGGEVNTEAFF. CDR3 nucleotide sequence: TGTGCCAGCAGCTTAGGTGGCGAAGTCAACACTGAAGCTTTCTTT.

This clonotype has only a few counts. The chain couples TRBV4-2 to TRBJ1-4; tentative D call: TRBD1 (5 bases). Between the trimmed V and J ends, which lost 0 bases and 0 bases, there was a span of 11 bases. This CDR3 region has 17 residues. Germline loops: CDR1 LGHNA, CDR2 YNFKEQ. The chain's CDR3 is CASSQDPGITTNEKLFF. CDR3 DNA sequence: TGTGCCAGCAGCCAAGATCCAGGGATCACAACTAATGAAAAACTGTTTTTT.

The rearrangement joins TRBV29-1 to TRBJ2-7, with D possibly matching TRBD1 (5 bases). The germline gives CDR1 SQVTM, CDR2 ANQGSEA. The CDR3 loop spans 13 amino acids. V was shortened by 4 bases and J by 2 bases, with 12 bases between the two germline ends. CDR3 DNA: TGCAGCGTTGCCCAGGGTATCACCTACGAGCAGTACTTC. Translated, it gives CSVAQGITYEQYF.

This clonotype has a handful of counts. V and J are TRBV6-2 or TRBV6-3 and TRBJ2-1, with TRBD1 as a possible D gene (6 bases). Germline loops: CDR1 MNHEY, CDR2 SVGEGT. CDR3 length: 11 residues. V lost 6 bases and J 7 bases, leaving 7 bases between the germline ends. CDR3 residues: CASRQGNEQFF. In nucleotides, the CDR3 is TGTGCCAGCAGGCAGGGGAATGAGCAGTTCTTC.

This clonotype came up a few times. This rearrangement joins TRBV2 to TRBJ1-1, with TRBD1 identical over 10 bases. The CDR3 length is 16 residues. Unmatched junction bases numbered 11, after V lost 6 bases and J lost 4 bases. The germline V gene has CDR1 SNHLY and CDR2 FYNNEI. The CDR3 here is CASSVPGQGSATEAFF. CDR3 sequence (DNA): TGTGCCAGCAGCGTCCCGGGACAGGGGTCGGCCACTGAAGCTTTCTTT.

This clonotype was counted only a few times. The V gene is TRBV21-1, the J gene TRBJ1-4. TRBV21-1 is termed a pseudogene. This CDR3 contains 16 residues. This chain's CDR3 is CASSEKWGDREEKLFF. DNA of the CDR3: TGTGCCAGCAGCGAAAAGTGGGGAGATCGGGAGGAAAAACTGTTTTTT.

V gene TRBV6-1 combines with J gene TRBJ1-6; D is possibly TRBD1 (6 bases). The germline V and J ends were trimmed by 4 bases and 8 bases, with 15 bases remaining between them. The CDR3 runs to 15 residues. Germline V lookup: CDR1 MNHNS, CDR2 SASEGT. The CDR3 reads CASSGGTKGDSPLHF. As DNA, the CDR3 is TGTGCCAGCAGTGGCGGGACAAAGGGAGATTCACCCCTCCACTTT.

The J gene is TRBJ1-1, the V gene TRBV15; 7 bases match TRBD1. This CDR3 is built from 16 residues. The V segment lost 1 base and the J segment 0 bases; nucleotides outside the gene matches: 5. Germline V gives CDR1 LNHNV, CDR2 YYDKDF (reference sequence). The CDR3 region is CATSRVGQPLNTEAFF. The CDR3 nucleotides read TGTGCCACCAGCAGAGTGGGACAGCCTCTGAACACTGAAGCTTTCTTT.